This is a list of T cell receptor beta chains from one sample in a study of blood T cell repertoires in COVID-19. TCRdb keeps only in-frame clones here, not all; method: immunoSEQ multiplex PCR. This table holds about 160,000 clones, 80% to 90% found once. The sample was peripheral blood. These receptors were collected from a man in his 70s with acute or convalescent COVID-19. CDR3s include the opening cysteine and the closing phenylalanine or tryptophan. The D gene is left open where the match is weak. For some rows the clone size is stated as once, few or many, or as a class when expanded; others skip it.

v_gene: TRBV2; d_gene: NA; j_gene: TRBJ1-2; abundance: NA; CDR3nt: TGTGCCAGCAGTGAATCAGGGGAATATGGCTACACCTTC; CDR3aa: CASSESGEYGYTF
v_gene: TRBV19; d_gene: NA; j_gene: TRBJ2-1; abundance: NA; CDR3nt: TGTGCCAGTAGTGACCGGACTCGCTACAATGAGCAGTTCTTC; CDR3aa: CASSDRTRYNEQFF
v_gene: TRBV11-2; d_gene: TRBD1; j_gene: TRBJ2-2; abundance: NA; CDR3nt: TGTGCCAGCAGCTTACAGGGGGCCCTCACCGGGGAGCTGTTTTTT; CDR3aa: CASSLQGALTGELFF
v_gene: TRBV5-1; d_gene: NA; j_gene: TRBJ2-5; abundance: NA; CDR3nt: TGCGCCAGCAGCTTGAGTTCCCCAGGCCAAGAGACCCAGTACTTC; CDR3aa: CASSLSSPGQETQYF
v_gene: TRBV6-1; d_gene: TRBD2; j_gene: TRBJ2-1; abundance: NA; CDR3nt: TGTGCCAGCAGCCGTAGCGGGAACAATGAGCAGTTCTTC; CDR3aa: CASSRSGNNEQFF
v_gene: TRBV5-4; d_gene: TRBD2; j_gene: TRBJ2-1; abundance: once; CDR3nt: TGTGCCAGCAGCTTGGCGGCTAGCGGGGTCAATGAGCAGTTCTTC; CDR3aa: CASSLAASGVNEQFF
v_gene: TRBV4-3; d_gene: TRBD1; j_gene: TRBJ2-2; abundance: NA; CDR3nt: TGCGCCAGCTCGCCTAAGCCATCAAGGACAGGGGCCGGGGAGCTGTTTTTT; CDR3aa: CASSPKPSRTGAGELFF
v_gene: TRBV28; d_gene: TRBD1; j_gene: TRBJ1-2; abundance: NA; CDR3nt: TGTGCCACCAGGGGGGCGTATTATGGCTACACCTTC; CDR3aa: CATRGAYYGYTF
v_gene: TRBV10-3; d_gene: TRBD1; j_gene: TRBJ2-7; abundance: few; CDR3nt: TGTGCCATCAGTGGGGAACAGGGGATGTGGTACGAGCAGTACTTC; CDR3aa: CAISGEQGMWYEQYF
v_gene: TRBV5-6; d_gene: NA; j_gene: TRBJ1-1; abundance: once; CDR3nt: TGTGCCAGCAGCTCATACATTAACACTGAAGCTTTCTTT; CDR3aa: CASSSYINTEAFF
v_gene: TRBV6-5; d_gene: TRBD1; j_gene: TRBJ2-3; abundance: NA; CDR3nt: TGTGCCAGCACACAGACAGGGCCGGGGGATACGCAGTATTTT; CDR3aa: CASTQTGPGDTQYF
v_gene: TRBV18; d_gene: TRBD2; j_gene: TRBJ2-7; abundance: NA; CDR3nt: TGTGCCAGCTCCCTGGGGGTAGCGGGGACCTACGAGCAGTACTTC; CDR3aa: CASSLGVAGTYEQYF
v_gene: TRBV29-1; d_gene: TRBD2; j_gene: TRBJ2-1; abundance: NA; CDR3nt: TGCAGCGTTGAAGCCCTACTAGCGGGGCACAATGAGCAGTTCTTC; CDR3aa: CSVEALLAGHNEQFF
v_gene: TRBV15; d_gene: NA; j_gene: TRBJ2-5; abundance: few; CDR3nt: TGTGCCACCAGCAGAGTTCCTGACAGGCAAGAGACCCAGTACTTC; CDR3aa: CATSRVPDRQETQYF
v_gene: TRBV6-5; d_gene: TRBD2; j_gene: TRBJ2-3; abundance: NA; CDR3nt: TGTGCCAGCAGTTACTCACTAGCGTTCACAGATACGCAGTATTTT; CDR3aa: CASSYSLAFTDTQYF
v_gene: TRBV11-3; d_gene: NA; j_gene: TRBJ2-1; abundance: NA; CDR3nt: TGTGCCAGCAGCTTAGGGTTGCGGGTTACTAGCAATGAGCAGTTCTTC; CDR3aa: CASSLGLRVTSNEQFF
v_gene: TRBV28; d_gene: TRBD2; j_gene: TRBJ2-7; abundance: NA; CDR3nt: TGTGCCAGCAGTTTATTGGGGGGGCTAGCGGGAGATGAGCAGTACTTC; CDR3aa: CASSLLGGLAGDEQYF
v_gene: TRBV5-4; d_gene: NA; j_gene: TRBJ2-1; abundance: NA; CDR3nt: TGTGCCAGCAGCTTGGGGATACAGGGCTACAATGAGCAGTTCTTC; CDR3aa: CASSLGIQGYNEQFF
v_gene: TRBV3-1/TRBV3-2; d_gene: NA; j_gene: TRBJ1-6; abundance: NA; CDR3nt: TGTGCCAGCAGCCAAAGGCAGGGCGGTTCACCCCTCCACTTT; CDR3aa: CASSQRQGGSPLHF
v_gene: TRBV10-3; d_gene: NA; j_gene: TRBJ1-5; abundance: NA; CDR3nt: TGTGCCATCAAGGCGAGGGTAGATCAGCCCCAGCATTTT; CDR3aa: CAIKARVDQPQHF
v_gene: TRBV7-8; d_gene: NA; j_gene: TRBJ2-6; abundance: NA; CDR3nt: TGTGCCAGCAGCTTAGTTTCCGTCTCTTCTGGGGCCAACGTCCTGACTTTC; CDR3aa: CASSLVSVSSGANVLTF
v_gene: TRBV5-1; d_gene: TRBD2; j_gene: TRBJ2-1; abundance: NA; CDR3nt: TGCGCCAGCAGCCCACTACTAGCGGGAGCCGTCGATGAGCAGTTCTTC; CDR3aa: CASSPLLAGAVDEQFF
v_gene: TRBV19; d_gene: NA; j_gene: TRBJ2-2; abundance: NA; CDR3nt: TGTGCCAGTAGCCGGGACACAGACACCGGGGAGCTGTTTTTT; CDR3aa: CASSRDTDTGELFF
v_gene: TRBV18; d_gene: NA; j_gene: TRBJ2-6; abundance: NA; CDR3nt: TGTGCCAGCTCACCAGCCGGGACAACCGTCCCTGGGGCCAACGTCCTGACTTTC; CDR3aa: CASSPAGTTVPGANVLTF
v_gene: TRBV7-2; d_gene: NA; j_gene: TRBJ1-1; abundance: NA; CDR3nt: TGTGCCAGCAGCTCGAACCCCTCGGACAGAAAAGCTTTCTTT; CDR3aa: CASSSNPSDRKAFF
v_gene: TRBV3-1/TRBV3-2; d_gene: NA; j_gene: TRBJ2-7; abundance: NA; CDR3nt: TGTGCCAGCAGCAGTCGGACAGCCTACGAGCAGTACTTC; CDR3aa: CASSSRTAYEQYF
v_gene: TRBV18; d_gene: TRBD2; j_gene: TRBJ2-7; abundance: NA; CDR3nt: TGTGCCAGCTCACCACTCGGACTAGCGGGAGGGCCGGGGGAGCAGTACTTC; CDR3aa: CASSPLGLAGGPGEQYF
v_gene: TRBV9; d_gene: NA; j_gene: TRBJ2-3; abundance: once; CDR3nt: TGTGCCAGCAGCGTCCGGACGGGGAGCACAGATACGCAGTATTTT; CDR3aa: CASSVRTGSTDTQYF
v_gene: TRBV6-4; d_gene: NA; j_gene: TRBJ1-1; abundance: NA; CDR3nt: TGTGCCAGCATTGCCCACTTGGGGCGGCTGAACACTGAAGCTTTCTTT; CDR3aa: CASIAHLGRLNTEAFF
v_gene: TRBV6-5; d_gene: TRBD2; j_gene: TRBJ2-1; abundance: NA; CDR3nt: TGTGCCAGCAGCGCACTAGCGGGAGGGACTAATGAGCAGTTCTTC; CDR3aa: CASSALAGGTNEQFF
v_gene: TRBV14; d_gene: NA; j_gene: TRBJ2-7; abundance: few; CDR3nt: TGTGCCAGCAGCCAGGACCGGGGCTACGAGCAGTACTTC; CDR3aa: CASSQDRGYEQYF
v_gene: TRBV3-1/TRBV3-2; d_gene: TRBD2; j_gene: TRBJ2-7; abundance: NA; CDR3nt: TGTGCCAGCAGCCAAGTCGTGACTAGCGGGCCTCGGGGGCAGTACTTC; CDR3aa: CASSQVVTSGPRGQYF
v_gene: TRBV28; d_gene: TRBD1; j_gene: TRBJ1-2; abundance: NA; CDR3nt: TGTGCCAGCAGTCCGGGGGGACAGGTCCTCTATGGCTACACCTTC; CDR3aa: CASSPGGQVLYGYTF
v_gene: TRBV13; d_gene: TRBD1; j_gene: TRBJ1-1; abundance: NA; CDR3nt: TGTGCCAGCAGCTACGCCGACCCGGGACAGGGGCTGTTAAGGATCCCTGAAGCTTTCTTT; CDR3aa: CASSYADPGQGLLRIPEAFF
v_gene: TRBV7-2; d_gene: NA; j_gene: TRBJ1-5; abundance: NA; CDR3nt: TGTGCCAGCAGTCAACAGGTGGGGAGCAATCAGCCCCAGCATTTT; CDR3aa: CASSQQVGSNQPQHF
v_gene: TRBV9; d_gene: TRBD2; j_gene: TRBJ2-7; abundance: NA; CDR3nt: TGTGCCAGCAGCGTCCGACCTAGCGGCCAGGGCGAGCAGTACTTC; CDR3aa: CASSVRPSGQGEQYF
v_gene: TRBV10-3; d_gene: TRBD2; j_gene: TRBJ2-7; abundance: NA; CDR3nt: TGTGCCATCAGGGGGCGGGGGGAGCAGTACTTC; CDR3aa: CAIRGRGEQYF
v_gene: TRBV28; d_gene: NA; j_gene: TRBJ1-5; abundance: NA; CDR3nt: TGTGCCAGCAGTCATAATCAGCCCCAGCATTTT; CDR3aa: CASSHNQPQHF
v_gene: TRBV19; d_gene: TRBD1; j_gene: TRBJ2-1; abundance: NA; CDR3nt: TGTGCCAGTAGTATCAGGGGGACCCATGAGCAGTTCTTC; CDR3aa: CASSIRGTHEQFF
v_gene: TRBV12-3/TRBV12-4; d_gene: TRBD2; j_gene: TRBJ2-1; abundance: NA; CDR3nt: TGTGCCAGCAACGGCGGGAGCAATGAGCAGTTCTTC; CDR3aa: CASNGGSNEQFF
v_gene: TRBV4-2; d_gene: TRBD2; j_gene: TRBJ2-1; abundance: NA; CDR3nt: TGTGCCAGCAGCCAACTAGCGGGAGGGCCCCACAATGAGCAGTTCTTC; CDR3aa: CASSQLAGGPHNEQFF
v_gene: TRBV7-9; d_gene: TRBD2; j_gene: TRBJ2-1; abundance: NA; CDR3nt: TGTGCCAGCAGCTCGGGACTAGCGGGAGGGCCAGCCTACAATGAGCAGTTCTTC; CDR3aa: CASSSGLAGGPAYNEQFF
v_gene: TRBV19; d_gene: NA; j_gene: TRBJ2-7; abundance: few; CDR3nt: TGTGCCAGTAGTATTGGACTATCCTACGAGCAGTACTTC; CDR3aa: CASSIGLSYEQYF